A single sample is the source of the 8 T cell receptor beta chains below, sequenced in a study of T cell changes during pregnancy in multiple sclerosis. Only in-frame clones appear in the TCRdb table, and some are missing; sequencing was by immunoSEQ multiplex PCR. The sample lists about 98,000 clones, around 90% occurring once. The input for sequencing was peripheral blood, taken after pregnancy. Every receptor here comes from a female donor in good health, enrolled as a control in a pregnancy study.

This chain links TRBV30 with TRBJ2-7; D is perhaps TRBD1 (6 bases). In germline, CDR1 is GTSNPN, CDR2 SVGIG (reference sequence). The V end was cut by 6 bases, the J end by 3 bases, with 18 bases between. The CDR3 runs 14 residues. CDR3 residues: CACQGSPSRYEQYF. Written as DNA, the CDR3 is TGTGCCTGTCAGGGGTCACCCTCGCGCTACGAGCAGTACTTC.

This clone was found once. The V and J genes are TRBV5-6 and TRBJ2-7; 7 bases agree with TRBD1. V dropped 5 bases and J dropped 0; count of bases not matched to a gene: 14. This CDR3 has 17 residues. The germline V gene has CDR1 SGHDT and CDR2 YYEEEE. The CDR3 reads CASRFPGQSLLSYEQYF. The CDR3 bases are TGTGCCAGCAGATTCCCGGGACAGTCACTCCTCTCCTACGAGCAGTACTTC.

This clone was seen more than once but under ten times. The rearrangement uses TRBV5-6 and TRBJ2-5; tentative D call: TRBD2 (5 bases). Germline V gene sequence: CDR1 SGHDT, CDR2 YYEEEE. This CDR3 has 14 residues. Trimming shortened V by 3 bases and J by 5 bases, and 14 bases separated the two germline ends. The CDR3 DNA is TGTGCCAGCAGCTATGGAATACGAGGGGAGACCCAGTACTTC. It codes for CASSYGIRGETQYF.

This chain links TRBV5-1 with TRBJ2-3, with D perhaps matching TRBD1 (6 bases). The CDR3 runs 16 residues. Germline assignment: CDR1 SGHRS and CDR2 YFSETQ. Trimming stripped 1 base from V and 1 base from J, with 13 bases between. CDR3 sequence (DNA): TGCGCCAGCAGCTTGAGGGACCGACAGGGCACAGATACGCAGTATTTT. This gives the protein CASSLRDRQGTDTQYF.

The chain couples TRBV2 to TRBJ1-1, with 11 bases lining up with TRBD1. Losses at the gene ends were 6 bases for V and 4 bases for J; bases not matched to a gene: 1. The germline V gene encodes CDR1 SNHLY and CDR2 FYNNEI. This CDR3 contains 13 residues. CDR3 loop: CASSGTGGTEAFF. In nucleotides, the CDR3 is TGTGCCAGCAGCGGGACAGGGGGCACTGAAGCTTTCTTT.

This clone was counted a single time. The genes are TRBV6-1 and TRBJ1-3; D remains ambiguous. V was cut by 1 base and J by 0 bases, with 4 bases left in between. Germline CDR1 is MNHNS and CDR2 is SASEGT. The CDR3 totals 14 residues. CDR3 protein: CASSEGDSGNTIYF. Here the CDR3 DNA reads TGTGCCAGCAGTGAAGGAGACTCTGGAAACACCATATATTTT.

This rearrangement joins TRBV5-3 to TRBJ1-5; 8 bases line up with TRBD1. TRBV5-3 is assigned to the ORF class and has an uncertain function. J gave up 1 base and V 5 bases, and 5 bases lay outside the gene matches. CDR3 length equals 15 residues. For the CDR3, the DNA is TGTGCCAGAAGAAGACAGGGGAGGAGCAATCAGCCCCAGCATTTT. Translated, it gives CARRRQGRSNQPQHF.

The chain links TRBV27 to TRBJ1-1, with D tentatively TRBD1 (6 bases). The CDR3 extends over 15 amino acids. Germline-derived CDR1 and CDR2 are MNHEY and SMNVEV (reference sequence). The V gene lost 3 bases and the J gene lost 3 bases, with 14 bases spanning the gap. The CDR3 region is CASSLYRVGDTEAFF. The CDR3 region has the DNA TGTGCCAGCAGTTTGTACAGGGTGGGGGACACTGAAGCTTTCTTT.